This T cell receptor (beta chain) was retrieved from a study of T cell responses to AZD1222 COVID-19 vaccine. Study outcomes and limitations: Dominant at 160-218 and 743-854, vaccine-associated CD4 TCRs also spanned spike.

The assay was immunoSEQ multiplex PCR, and TCRdb's table has in-frame clones only and misses some. Among 100,000 to 150,000 clones listed, roughly 85% were seen once. V gave up 0 bases and J gave up 2 bases; unmatched junction bases: 6. Germline loops: CDR1 SGHNT, CDR2 YENEEA. The CDR3 is 16 amino acids. As regards this clone: The antigen is not known.

Here the sequenced sample was peripheral blood, taken 28 days after the second dose of the MenACWY control vaccine. The chain links TRBV11-3 to TRBJ2-7; TRBD2 matches 8 bases. This TCR derives from an adult who received the MenACWY meningococcal vaccine as a control. The CDR3 sequence: CASSLDGGTSAYEQYF. The CDR3 DNA is TGTGCCAGCAGCTTAGATGGAGGGACTAGTGCCTACGAGCAGTACTTC.